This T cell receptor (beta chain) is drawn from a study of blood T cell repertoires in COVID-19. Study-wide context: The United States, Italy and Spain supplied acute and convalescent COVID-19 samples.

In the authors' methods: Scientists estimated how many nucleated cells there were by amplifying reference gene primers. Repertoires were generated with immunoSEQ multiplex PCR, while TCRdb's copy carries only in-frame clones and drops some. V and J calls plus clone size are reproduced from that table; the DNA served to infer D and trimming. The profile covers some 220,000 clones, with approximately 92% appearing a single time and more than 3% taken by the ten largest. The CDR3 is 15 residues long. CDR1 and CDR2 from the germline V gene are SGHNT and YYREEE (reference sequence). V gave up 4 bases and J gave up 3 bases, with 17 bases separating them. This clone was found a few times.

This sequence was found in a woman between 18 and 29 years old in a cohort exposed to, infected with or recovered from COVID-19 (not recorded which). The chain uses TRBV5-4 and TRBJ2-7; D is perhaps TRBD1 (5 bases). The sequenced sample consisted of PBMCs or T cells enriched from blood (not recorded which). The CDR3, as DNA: TGTGCCAGCAGCCCCCCGGGCAGGGTCGGCTACGAGCAGTACTTC. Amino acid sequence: CASSPPGRVGYEQYF.